Sequencing of this T cell receptor (beta chain) was carried out in a study of regulatory T cells in long-lasting Graves disease. The sample holds many counts of this clonotype. What it recognizes is unknown. Germline V gene lookup returns CDR1 SGHTA and CDR2 FQGTGA. V lost 3 bases and J lost 5, with 14 bases in between. CDR3 length: 15 residues. Time point given: newly diagnosed GD, antithyroid drugs for less than 3 months. PBMC-extracted RNA yielded the TCR library. Library construction for TCR beta used iRepertoire HTBI primers and Arm-PCR of CDR3 regions. Each CDR3 protein is one row after TCRdb ran MiXCR on the multiplex PCR reads. Of around 230,000 distinct CDR3 sequences in the sample, 15% to 20% are singletons; the top ten hold roughly 23%. Study-level results: Sharing of public clonotypes was greater in persistent patients (over 2,500) than in new patients (roughly 880). What was studied was peripheral blood only, and not thyroid tissue.

The genes are TRBV7-3 and TRBJ2-1; D possibly corresponds to TRBD2 (5 bases). This receptor was obtained from a female donor with Graves disease. The material sequenced was peripheral blood mononuclear cells (PBMCs), taken at new diagnosis, from a patient treated with antithyroid drugs. The CDR3 DNA reads TGTGCCAGCAGCTTGGGTATCCAGCGGCACAATGAGCAGTTCTTC. Protein sequence: CASSLGIQRHNEQFF.